The TCR delta chain under discussion was sequenced for a study of gamma-delta chains in newborns, infants, children. Study-level background: Polyclonal expansion of innate γδ T cells after birth follows microbial exposure.

Germline CDR1 and CDR2: GEAIGNYY and EKD. There are 17 residues in the CDR3. TCRdb re-called the reads with CATT. The sample consists of 9,500 to 12,000 delta-chain clones, about 8.8% of them appearing once. This clone was seen only a few times. The germline gene is not matched at one end of the junction; a read error may be the cause. Source material: blood. The chain recombines TRDV2 with TRDJ1; 9 positions match TRDD3. The TCR originated in a child who was a newborn, infant or young child, either healthy, febrile or measles-vaccinated (not recorded which). CDR3: CARDAVTGGPYTDKLIF. The CDR3 bases are TGTGCCCGTGACGCCGTAACTGGGGGACCTTACACCGATAAACTCATCTTT.